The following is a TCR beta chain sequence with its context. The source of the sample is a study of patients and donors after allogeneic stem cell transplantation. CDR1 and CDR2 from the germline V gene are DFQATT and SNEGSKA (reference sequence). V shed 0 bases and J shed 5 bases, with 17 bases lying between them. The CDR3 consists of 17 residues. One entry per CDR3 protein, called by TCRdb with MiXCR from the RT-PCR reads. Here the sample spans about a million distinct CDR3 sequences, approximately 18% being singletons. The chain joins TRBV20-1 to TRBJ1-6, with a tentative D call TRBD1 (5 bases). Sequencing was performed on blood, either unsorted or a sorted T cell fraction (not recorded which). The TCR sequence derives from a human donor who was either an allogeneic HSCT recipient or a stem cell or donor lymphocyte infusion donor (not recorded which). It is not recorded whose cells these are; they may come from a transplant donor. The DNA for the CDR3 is TGCAGTGCTAGAGATCTACGGCGGGACGTGGATAATTCACCCCTCCACTTT. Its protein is CSARDLRRDVDNSPLHF.